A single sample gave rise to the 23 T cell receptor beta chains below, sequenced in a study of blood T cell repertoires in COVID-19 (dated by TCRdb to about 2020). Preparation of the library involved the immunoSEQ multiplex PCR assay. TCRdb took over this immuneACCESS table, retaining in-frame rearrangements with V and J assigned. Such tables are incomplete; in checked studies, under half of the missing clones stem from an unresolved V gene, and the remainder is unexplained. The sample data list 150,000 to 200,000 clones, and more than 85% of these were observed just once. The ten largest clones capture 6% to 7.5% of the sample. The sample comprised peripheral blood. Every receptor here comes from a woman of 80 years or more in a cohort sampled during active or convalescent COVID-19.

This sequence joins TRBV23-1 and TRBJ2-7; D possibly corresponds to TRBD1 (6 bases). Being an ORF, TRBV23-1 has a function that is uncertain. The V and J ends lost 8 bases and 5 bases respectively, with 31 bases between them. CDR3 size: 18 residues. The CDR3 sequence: CASGNSDRPFGRTDEQYF. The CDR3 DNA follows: TGCGCCAGCGGGAATTCTGACAGGCCATTTGGGCGTACCGACGAGCAGTACTTC.

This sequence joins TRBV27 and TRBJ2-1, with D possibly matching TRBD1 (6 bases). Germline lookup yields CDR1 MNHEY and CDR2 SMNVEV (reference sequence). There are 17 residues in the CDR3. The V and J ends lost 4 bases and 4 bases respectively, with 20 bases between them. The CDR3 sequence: CASSSPPGVIRYNEQFF. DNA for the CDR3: TGTGCCAGCAGTTCCCCCCCAGGGGTCATAAGATACAATGAGCAGTTCTTC.

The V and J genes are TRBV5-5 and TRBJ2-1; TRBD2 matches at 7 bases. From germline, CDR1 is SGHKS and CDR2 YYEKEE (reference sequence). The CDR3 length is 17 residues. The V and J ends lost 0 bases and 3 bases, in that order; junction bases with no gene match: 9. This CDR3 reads CASSLAGSGNYYNEQFF. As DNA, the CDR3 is TGTGCCAGCAGCTTGGCGGGCAGCGGGAATTACTACAATGAGCAGTTCTTC.

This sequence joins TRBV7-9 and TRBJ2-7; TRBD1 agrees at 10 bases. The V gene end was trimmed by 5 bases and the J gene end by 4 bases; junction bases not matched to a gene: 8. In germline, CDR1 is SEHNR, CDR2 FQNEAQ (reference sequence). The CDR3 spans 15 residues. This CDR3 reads CASSGGDRGTYEQYV. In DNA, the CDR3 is TGTGCCAGCAGCGGAGGGGACAGGGGAACTTACGAGCAGTACGTC.

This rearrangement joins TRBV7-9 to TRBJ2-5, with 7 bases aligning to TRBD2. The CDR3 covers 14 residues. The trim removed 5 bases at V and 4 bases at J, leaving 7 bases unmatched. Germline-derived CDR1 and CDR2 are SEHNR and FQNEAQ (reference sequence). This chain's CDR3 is CASSDGLVLETQYF. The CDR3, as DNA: TGTGCCAGCAGCGACGGACTAGTTCTAGAGACCCAGTACTTC.

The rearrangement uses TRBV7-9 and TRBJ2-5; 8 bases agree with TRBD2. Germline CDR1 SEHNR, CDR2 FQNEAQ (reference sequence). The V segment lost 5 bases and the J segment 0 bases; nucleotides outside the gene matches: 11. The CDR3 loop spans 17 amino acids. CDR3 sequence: CASSPGRGGGHQETQYF. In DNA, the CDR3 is TGTGCCAGCAGCCCCGGGAGGGGCGGGGGACACCAAGAGACCCAGTACTTC.

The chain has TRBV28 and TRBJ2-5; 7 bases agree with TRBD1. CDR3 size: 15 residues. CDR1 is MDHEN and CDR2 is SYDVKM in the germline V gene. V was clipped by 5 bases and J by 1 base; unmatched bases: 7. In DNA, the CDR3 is TGTGCCAGCAGTCCAGGGACAGCAGGCCAAGAGACCCAGTACTTC. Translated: CASSPGTAGQETQYF.

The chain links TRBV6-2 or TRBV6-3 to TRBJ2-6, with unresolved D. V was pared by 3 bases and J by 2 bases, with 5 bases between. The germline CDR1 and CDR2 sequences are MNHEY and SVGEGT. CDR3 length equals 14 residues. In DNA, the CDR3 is TGTGCCAGCAGTTATACAGCTGGGGCCAACGTCCTGACTTTC. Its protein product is CASSYTAGANVLTF.

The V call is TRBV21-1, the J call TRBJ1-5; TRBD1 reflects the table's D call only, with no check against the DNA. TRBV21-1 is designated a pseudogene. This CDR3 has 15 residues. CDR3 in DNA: TGTGCCAGCCCATACCAACAGGGACAGCATCAGCCCCAGCATTTT. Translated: CASPYQQGQHQPQHF.

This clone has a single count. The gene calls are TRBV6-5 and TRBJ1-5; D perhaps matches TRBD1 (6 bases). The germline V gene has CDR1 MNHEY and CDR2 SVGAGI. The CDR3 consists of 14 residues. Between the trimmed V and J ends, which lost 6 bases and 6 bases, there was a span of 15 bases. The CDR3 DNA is TGTGCCAGCAGGCCGAACAGGGTGGCTCAGCCCCAGCATTTT. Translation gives CASRPNRVAQPQHF.

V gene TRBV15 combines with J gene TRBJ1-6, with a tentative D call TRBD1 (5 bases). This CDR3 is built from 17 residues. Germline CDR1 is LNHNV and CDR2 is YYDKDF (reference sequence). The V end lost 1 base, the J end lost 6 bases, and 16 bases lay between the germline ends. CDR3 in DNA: TGTGCCACCAGCAGAGGCGGGGGGGTCGCTATTAATTCACCCCTCCACTTT. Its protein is CATSRGGGVAINSPLHF.

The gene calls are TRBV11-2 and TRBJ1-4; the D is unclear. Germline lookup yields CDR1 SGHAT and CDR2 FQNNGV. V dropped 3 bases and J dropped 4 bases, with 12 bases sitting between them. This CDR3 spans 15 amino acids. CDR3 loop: CASSFTDGLNEKLFF. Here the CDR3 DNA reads TGTGCCAGCAGCTTTACGGACGGACTTAATGAAAAACTGTTTTTT. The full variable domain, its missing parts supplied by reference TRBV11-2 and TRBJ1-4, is EAGVAQSPRYKIIEKRQSVAFWCNPISGHATLYWYQQILGQGPKLLIQFQNNGVVDDSQLPKDRFSAERLKGVDSTLKIQPAKLEDSAVYLCASSFTDGLNEKLFFGSGTQLSVL.

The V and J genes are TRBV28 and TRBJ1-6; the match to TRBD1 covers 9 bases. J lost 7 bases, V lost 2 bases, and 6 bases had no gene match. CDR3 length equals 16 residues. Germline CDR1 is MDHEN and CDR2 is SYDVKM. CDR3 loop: CASSLGWTGVNSPLHF. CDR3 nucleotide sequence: TGTGCCAGCAGTTTAGGTTGGACAGGGGTGAATTCACCCCTCCACTTT.

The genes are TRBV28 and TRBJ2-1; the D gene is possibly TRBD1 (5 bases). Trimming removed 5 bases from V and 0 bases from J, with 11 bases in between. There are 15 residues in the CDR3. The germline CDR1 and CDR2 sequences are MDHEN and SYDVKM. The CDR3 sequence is CASSGRQSSYNEQFF. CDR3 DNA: TGTGCCAGCAGTGGGCGACAGAGCTCCTACAATGAGCAGTTCTTC.

CDR3 nucleotide sequence: TGTGCCAGCAGTGAAGCGGACAGGGGGCTGTTCTATGGCTACACCTTC. This encodes CASSEADRGLFYGYTF. The V gene is TRBV2, the J gene TRBJ1-2; 11 bases are shared with TRBD1. CDR3 length: 16 residues. Per the germline V gene, CDR1 is SNHLY and CDR2 is FYNNEI. The trim removed 0 bases at V and 4 bases at J, leaving 4 bases unmatched.

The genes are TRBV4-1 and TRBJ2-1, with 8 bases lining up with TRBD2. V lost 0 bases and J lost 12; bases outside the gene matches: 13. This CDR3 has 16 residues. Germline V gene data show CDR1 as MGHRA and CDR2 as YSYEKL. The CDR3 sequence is CASSQDSETSDLRQFF. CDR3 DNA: TGCGCCAGCAGCCAAGATTCGGAGACTAGCGACCTCCGGCAGTTCTTC.

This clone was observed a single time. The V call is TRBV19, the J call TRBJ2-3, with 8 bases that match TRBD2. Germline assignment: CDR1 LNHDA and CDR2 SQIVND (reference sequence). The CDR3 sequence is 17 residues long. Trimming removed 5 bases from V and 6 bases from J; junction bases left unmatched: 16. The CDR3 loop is CASSPTWGRPSGDTQYF. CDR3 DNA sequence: TGTGCCAGTAGTCCCACTTGGGGGAGGCCTAGCGGGGATACGCAGTATTTT.

In nucleotides, the CDR3 is TGTGCCAGCAGCTCCAGGGGTAATACAGATACGCAGTATTTT. It codes for CASSSRGNTDTQYF. V usage is TRBV7-9 and J usage is TRBJ2-3, with D tentatively TRBD1 (6 bases). V was pared by 4 bases and J by 3 bases, with 11 bases between. This CDR3 is 14 amino acids long. CDR1 and CDR2 (germline): SEHNR, FQNEAQ (reference sequence).

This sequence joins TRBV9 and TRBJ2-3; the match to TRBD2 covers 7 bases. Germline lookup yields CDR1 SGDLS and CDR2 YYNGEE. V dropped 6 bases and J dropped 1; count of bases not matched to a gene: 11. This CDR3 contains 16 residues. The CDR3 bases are TGTGCCAGCACCCAACGATCTAGCGGAGGCACAGATACGCAGTATTTT. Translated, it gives CASTQRSSGGTDTQYF.

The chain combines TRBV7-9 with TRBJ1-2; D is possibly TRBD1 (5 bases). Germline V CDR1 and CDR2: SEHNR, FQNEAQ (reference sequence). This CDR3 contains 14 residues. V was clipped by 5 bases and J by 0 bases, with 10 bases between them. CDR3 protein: CASSHGGSNYGYTF. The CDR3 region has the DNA TGTGCCAGCAGCCACGGGGGGTCTAACTATGGCTACACCTTC.

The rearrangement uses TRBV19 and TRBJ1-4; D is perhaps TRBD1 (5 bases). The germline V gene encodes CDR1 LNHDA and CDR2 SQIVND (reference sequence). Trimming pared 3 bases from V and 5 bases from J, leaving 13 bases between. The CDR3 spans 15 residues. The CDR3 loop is CASSIFQGWNEKLFF. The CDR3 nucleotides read TGTGCCAGTAGTATCTTCCAGGGTTGGAATGAAAAACTGTTTTTT. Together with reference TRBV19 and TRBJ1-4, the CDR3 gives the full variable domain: DGGITQSPKYLFRKEGQNVTLSCEQNLNHDAMYWYRQDPGQGLRLIYYSQIVNDFQKGDIAEGYSVSREKKESFPLTVTSAQKNPTAFYLCASSIFQGWNEKLFFGSGTQLSVL.

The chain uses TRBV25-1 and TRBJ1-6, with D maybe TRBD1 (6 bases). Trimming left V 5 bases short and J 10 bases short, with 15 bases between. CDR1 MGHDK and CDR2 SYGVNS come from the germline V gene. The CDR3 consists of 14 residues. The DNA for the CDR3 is TGTGCCAGCAGTAAAGGACAGCGGGAATCACCCCTCCACTTT. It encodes CASSKGQRESPLHF. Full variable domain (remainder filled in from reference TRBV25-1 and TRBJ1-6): EADIYQTPRYLVIGTGKKITLECSQTMGHDKMYWYQQDPGMELHLIHYSYGVNSTEKGDLSSESTVSRIRTEHFPLTLESARPSHTSQYLCASSKGQRESPLHFGNGTRLTVT.

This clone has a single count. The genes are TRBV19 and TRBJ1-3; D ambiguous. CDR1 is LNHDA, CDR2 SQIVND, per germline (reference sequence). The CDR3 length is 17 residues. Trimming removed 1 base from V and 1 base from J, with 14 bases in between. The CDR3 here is CASSIVGRPPSGNTIYF. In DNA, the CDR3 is TGTGCCAGTAGTATAGTCGGCAGGCCTCCGTCTGGAAACACCATATATTTT.